Shown below are 11 T cell receptor beta chains from a single sample sequenced in a study of beta chain features in type 1 diabetes. TCRB transcripts that were expressed got sequenced, as all of the isolated RNA had been reverse transcribed. TCRdb keeps only in-frame clones here, not all; method: immunoSEQ multiplex PCR. The sample lists under 250,000 clones; 25% to 30% were seen once. Sequencing was carried out using central memory CD4+ T cells from blood. The source is a man aged 30-40 years in good health.

The J gene is TRBJ2-7, the V gene TRBV15, with D perhaps matching TRBD1 (6 bases). The germline CDR1 and CDR2 sequences are LNHNV and YYDKDF (reference sequence). The CDR3 is 17 residues long. Trimming pared 0 bases from V and 1 base from J, leaving 16 bases between. The CDR3: CATSRDPQSRGSYEQYF. CDR3 sequence (DNA): TGTGCCACCAGCAGAGATCCCCAGTCAAGGGGGTCCTACGAGCAGTACTTC.

V gene TRBV27 combines with J gene TRBJ2-1; a possible D gene is TRBD1 (6 bases). The CDR3 sequence is 23 residues long. Trimming cost V 4 bases and J 3 bases, with 37 bases left between them. Germline V CDR1 and CDR2: MNHEY, SMNVEV (reference sequence). Here the CDR3 reads CASSSSYLKQGPGNGPLYNEQFF. CDR3 coding DNA: TGTGCCAGCAGTTCGAGCTACTTGAAACAGGGTCCGGGGAACGGCCCGCTCTACAATGAGCAGTTCTTC.

The V and J genes are TRBV15 and TRBJ2-2; 8 bases are shared with TRBD2. Germline assignment: CDR1 LNHNV and CDR2 YYDKDF (reference sequence). There are 14 residues in the CDR3. With 6 bases clipped from V and 2 bases from J, the junction kept 2 bases outside the gene matches. In DNA, the CDR3 is TGTGCCACCAGAACTAGCGGAAACACCGGGGAGCTGTTTTTT. This codes for CATRTSGNTGELFF.

The chain couples TRBV19 to TRBJ1-5; TRBD1 aligns across 10 bases. From germline, CDR1 is LNHDA and CDR2 SQIVND (reference sequence). The CDR3 covers 15 residues. After removal of 6 bases from V and 7 bases from J, the junction contained 9 bases not matched to a gene. CDR3 bases: TGTGCCAGTAGGAGTGGGACAGGGGAGTACCAGCCCCAGCATTTT. This translates into CASRSGTGEYQPQHF. The whole variable domain, filled in from reference TRBV19 and TRBJ1-5, reads DGGITQSPKYLFRKEGQNVTLSCEQNLNHDAMYWYRQDPGQGLRLIYYSQIVNDFQKGDIAEGYSVSREKKESFPLTVTSAQKNPTAFYLCASRSGTGEYQPQHFGDGTRLSIL.

This rearrangement joins TRBV5-6 to TRBJ2-1, with 9 bases fitting TRBD1. The CDR3 totals 15 residues. CDR1 and CDR2 from the germline V gene are SGHDT and YYEEEE. J lost 6 bases, V lost 2 bases, and 6 bases had no gene match. The CDR3 reads CASSFDRGASNEQFF. DNA of the CDR3: TGTGCCAGCAGCTTTGACAGGGGGGCCTCCAATGAGCAGTTCTTC.

The V and J genes are TRBV18 and TRBJ1-1, with D possibly matching TRBD1 (6 bases). V was shortened by 4 bases and J by 8 bases, with 17 bases between the two germline ends. The CDR3 length is 14 residues. Per germline, CDR1 KGHSH and CDR2 LQKENI. For the CDR3, the DNA is TGTGCCAGCTCACGATCGACAGAGGGGGAGGAAGCTTTCTTT. Protein: CASSRSTEGEEAFF.

J is TRBJ2-6 and V is TRBV5-4; possibly TRBD2 for D (5 bases). The CDR3 length is 17 residues. The germline V gene encodes CDR1 SGHNT and CDR2 YYREEE (reference sequence). Between the trimmed V and J ends, which lost 4 bases and 0 bases, there was a span of 14 bases. CDR3 in DNA: TGTGCCAGCAGCCCGTGGACGGGGATCTCTGGGGCCAACGTCCTGACTTTC. Amino acid sequence: CASSPWTGISGANVLTF.

This clone showed up just a few times. The CDR3 DNA sequence: TGCGCCAGCAGTGAACTGGATGGGGGACACGGAATCACAGATACGCAGTATTTT. Translating gives CASSELDGGHGITDTQYF. The V call is TRBV10-1, the J call TRBJ2-3; TRBD1 might be the D (6 bases). The V end was cut by 3 bases, the J end by 2 bases, with 21 bases between. Germline CDR1 is WNHNN and CDR2 is SYGVQD (reference sequence). CDR3 size: 18 residues.

This sequence joins TRBV15 and TRBJ2-7; 10 positions agree with TRBD2. Germline loops: CDR1 LNHNV, CDR2 YYDKDF (reference sequence). The CDR3 spans 16 residues. With 3 bases clipped from V and 3 bases from J, the junction kept 8 bases outside the gene matches. The CDR3 region is CATSSWDRTSGYEQYF. CDR3 coding DNA: TGTGCCACCAGCAGTTGGGACCGGACTAGCGGCTACGAGCAGTACTTC.

The chain uses TRBV27 and TRBJ2-7, with 11 bases fitting TRBD1. V lost 8 bases, J lost 2 bases, and 2 bases stayed unmatched. CDR1 is MNHEY, CDR2 SMNVEV, per germline (reference sequence). This CDR3 has 13 amino acids. The DNA for the CDR3 is TGTGCCAGCCCGGGACAGGGGGCCTACGAGCAGTACTTC. This codes for CASPGQGAYEQYF.

This clone has more than one count but fewer than ten. The chain recombines TRBV30 with TRBJ2-7, with a weak D call TRBD2 (5 bases). Looked up from germline, CDR1 is GTSNPN and CDR2 is SVGIG (reference sequence). The ends were cut back, 3 bases at V and 6 bases at J, with 15 bases in the middle. The CDR3 is made up of 13 amino acids. CDR3 DNA sequence: TGTGCCTGGAGCAGAGGGCCCCTGGTCGAGCAGTACTTC. Translated, it gives CAWSRGPLVEQYF.